The 30 T cell receptor beta chains given below trace back to one sample, sequenced in a study of blood T cell repertoires in COVID-19. TCRdb's copy holds only in-frame clones and misses some; the assay was immunoSEQ multiplex PCR. The repertoire holds fewer than 400,000 clones, with roughly 90% as singletons. Sequences were obtained from PBMCs or T cells enriched from blood (not recorded which). The receptors derive from a woman aged 25 to 39 who had recovered from COVID-19.

The CDR3 spells CASSNPLASGRGTDTQYF. The CDR3 nucleotides are TGTGCCAGTAGTAACCCCCTGGCTAGCGGGAGGGGCACAGATACGCAGTATTTT. The chain links TRBV19 to TRBJ2-3; 12 nucleotides align to TRBD2. The germline CDR1 and CDR2 sequences are LNHDA and SQIVND (reference sequence). This CDR3 has 18 amino acids. V was pared by 4 bases and J by 1 base, with 9 bases of the junction left unmatched.

The CDR3 region is CASSQEGLDADFYGYTF. The DNA of the CDR3 is TGCGCCAGCAGCCAAGAGGGACTAGACGCCGACTTCTATGGCTACACCTTC. The chain combines TRBV4-1 with TRBJ1-2, with D tentatively TRBD1 (5 bases). The CDR3 contains 17 residues. From germline, CDR1 is MGHRA and CDR2 YSYEKL. The V gene lost 0 bases and the J gene lost 4 bases, with 18 bases spanning the gap.

This clone was counted a few times. V is TRBV5-5 and J is TRBJ1-5; 7 bases agree with TRBD1. The germline CDR1 and CDR2 sequences are SGHKS and YYEKEE (reference sequence). The junction had 11 bases not matched to a gene; V was cut back by 4 bases and J by 10 bases. CDR3 size: 14 residues. This chain's CDR3 is CASSAGTASSPQHF. In nucleotides, the CDR3 is TGTGCCAGCAGCGCCGGGACAGCAAGTTCCCCCCAGCATTTT.

CDR3 bases: TGCGCCAGCAGCCAAGAGGGCGGGGGGCTCTACAATGAGCAGTTCTTC. Translating it yields CASSQEGGGLYNEQFF. The chain combines TRBV4-3 with TRBJ2-1; 8 bases match TRBD2. Germline-derived CDR1 and CDR2 are LGHNA and YSLEER. J lost 3 bases, V lost 0 bases, and 4 bases had no gene match. The CDR3 is 16 amino acids.

V usage is TRBV11-2 and J usage is TRBJ2-1; D is unresolved. The CDR3 runs 13 residues. Germline assignment: CDR1 SGHAT and CDR2 FQNNGV. V dropped 5 bases and J dropped 8 bases, with 13 bases sitting between them. The CDR3 spells CASSPLGPYEQFF. DNA of the CDR3: TGTGCCAGCAGCCCCTTGGGCCCGTATGAGCAGTTCTTC.

The chain uses TRBV6-5 and TRBJ2-5; D uncertain. V was clipped by 2 bases and J by 5 bases, with 12 bases between them. Germline loops: CDR1 MNHEY, CDR2 SVGAGI. CDR3 size: 14 residues. This CDR3 is CASSYQAGWETQYF. CDR3 DNA sequence: TGTGCCAGCAGTTACCAGGCCGGCTGGGAGACCCAGTACTTC.

This clone was detected a few times. The chain is built from TRBV4-3 and TRBJ2-5; 14 nucleotides agree with TRBD2. The length of the CDR3 is 20 residues. The V gene's germline CDR1 is LGHNA and CDR2 YSLEER. Trimming cost V 5 bases and J 3 bases; bases outside gene matches: 17. The CDR3: CASSLPPPGLAGVLEETQYF. The CDR3 bases are TGCGCCAGCAGCTTACCCCCCCCGGGACTAGCGGGGGTCTTAGAAGAGACCCAGTACTTC.

Concerning this clone: This sample also contains other DNA sequences that code for the same CDR3. The gene calls are TRBV15 and TRBJ2-7, with unresolved D. Germline lookup yields CDR1 LNHNV and CDR2 YYDKDF (reference sequence). The CDR3 has 14 amino acids. Trimming took off 0 bases at V and 0 bases at J, with 6 bases between the two ends. The CDR3 sequence: CATSRDRSSYEQYF. The CDR3 nucleotides read TGTGCCACCAGCAGAGATAGGAGCTCCTACGAGCAGTACTTC. The entire variable domain, with the rest obtained from reference TRBV15 and TRBJ2-7, is as follows: DAMVIQNPRYQVTQFGKPVTLSCSQTLNHNVMYWYQQKSSQAPKLLFHYYDKDFNNEADTPDNFQSRRPNTSFCFLDIRSPGLGDTAMYLCATSRDRSSYEQYFGPGTRLTVT.

For the CDR3, the DNA is TGTGCCAGCAGCCAAGAATCAGGACTCCGCACAGATACGCAGTATTTT. It encodes CASSQESGLRTDTQYF. The chain links TRBV3-1 (or the pseudogene TRBV3-2) to TRBJ2-3, with TRBD2 as a possible D gene (5 bases). The CDR3 is 16 residues long. The germline CDR1 and CDR2 sequences are LGHDT and YNNKEL (reference sequence). With 0 bases removed from V and 1 base from J, the gap between germline ends came to 11 bases.

This clone appeared once. The chain employs TRBV18 and TRBJ2-6; TRBD2 is a possible D gene (6 bases). Germline V gene sequence: CDR1 KGHSH, CDR2 LQKENI. The V and J ends lost 4 bases and 1 base respectively, with 8 bases between them. The CDR3 contains 15 residues. The CDR3 loop reads CASSLGLSGANVLTF. The DNA for the CDR3 is TGTGCCAGCTCACTAGGACTATCTGGGGCCAACGTCCTGACTTTC. The whole variable domain, remainder taken from reference TRBV18 and TRBJ2-6, is NAGVMQNPRHLVRRRGQEARLRCSPMKGHSHVYWYRQLPEEGLKFMVYLQKENIIDESGMPKERFSAEFPKEGPSILRIQQVVRGDSAAYFCASSLGLSGANVLTFGAGSRLTVL.

This chain links TRBV4-2 with TRBJ2-1; 11 nucleotides match TRBD2. V trimming: 0 bases; J trimming: 7 bases; junction bases outside the gene matches: 11. The CDR3 contains 18 residues. The germline V gene encodes CDR1 LGHNA and CDR2 YNFKEQ. As DNA, the CDR3 is TGTGCCAGCAGCCAAGATTCGTTAAGGGCTAGCGGGGGGAATGAGCAGTTCTTC. This translates into CASSQDSLRASGGNEQFF.

The gene calls are TRBV10-3 and TRBJ1-1; D uncertain. The CDR3 spans 13 residues. CDR1 is ENHRY, CDR2 SYGVKD, per germline. The germline V and J ends were trimmed by 8 bases and 1 base, with 11 bases remaining between them. The CDR3 sequence is CAISGVGNTEAFF. CDR3 sequence (DNA): TGTGCCATCTCTGGTGTCGGGAACACTGAAGCTTTCTTT.

The gene calls are TRBV9 and TRBJ2-5; D is unresolved. In germline, CDR1 is SGDLS, CDR2 YYNGEE. V gave up 4 bases and J gave up 4 bases, with 14 bases separating them. This CDR3 is built from 14 residues. The CDR3 nucleotides read TGTGCCAGCAGCCCGAGTATACCCCCAGAGACCCAGTACTTC. Its protein product is CASSPSIPPETQYF.

This clone has only a few counts. V usage is TRBV21-1 and J usage is TRBJ2-7; TRBD2, the D gene given by the table, was not confirmed from the DNA. TRBV21-1 is a pseudogene locus. The length of the CDR3 is 16 residues. The CDR3 nucleotides are TGTGCCAGCAGCAAGACTAGCGGGACCAGGTCCTACGAGCAGTACTTC. Residues: CASSKTSGTRSYEQYF.

The J gene is TRBJ2-6, the V gene TRBV7-2; D gene uncertain. The CDR3 is 14 residues long. With 6 bases removed from V and 2 bases from J, the gap between germline ends came to 8 bases. CDR1 is SGHTA, CDR2 FQGNSA, per germline. The CDR3 is CASSHPAGANVLTF. Written as DNA, the CDR3 is TGTGCCAGCAGTCACCCGGCTGGGGCCAACGTCCTGACTTTC.

CDR3 in amino acids: CASSLAGTGGSETQYF. CDR3 coding DNA: TGTGCCAGCAGCTTAGCGGGGACAGGGGGTAGCGAGACCCAGTACTTC. V and J are TRBV7-9 and TRBJ2-5; 11 bases are shared with TRBD1. The V segment lost 0 bases and the J segment 5 bases; nucleotides outside the gene matches: 5. The CDR3 consists of 16 residues. Germline V gives CDR1 SEHNR, CDR2 FQNEAQ (reference sequence).

This rearrangement joins TRBV7-2 to TRBJ2-7, with unresolved D. CDR3 length: 14 residues. The V and J ends lost 5 bases and 5 bases respectively, with 16 bases between them. From germline, CDR1 is SGHTA and CDR2 FQGNSA. The CDR3 is CASSRTARSDEQYF. Here the CDR3 DNA reads TGTGCCAGCAGCCGCACCGCGCGGAGCGACGAGCAGTACTTC.

V usage is TRBV4-3 and J usage is TRBJ1-2, with D perhaps matching TRBD1 (5 bases). CDR3 size: 16 residues. V was clipped by 0 bases and J by 0 bases, with 11 bases between them. Per the germline V gene, CDR1 is LGHNA and CDR2 is YSLEER. CDR3 residues: CASSQEQGHANYGYTF. In DNA, the CDR3 is TGCGCCAGCAGCCAAGAGCAAGGACACGCTAACTATGGCTACACCTTC.

The chain is built from TRBV30 and TRBJ2-3; D remains unclear. Germline CDR1 and CDR2: GTSNPN and SVGIG (reference sequence). Trimming shortened V by 5 bases and J by 6 bases, and 18 bases separated the two germline ends. The CDR3 contains 14 residues. The CDR3 sequence: CAWGLASNGDTQYF. CDR3 DNA: TGTGCCTGGGGATTAGCTTCCAACGGGGATACGCAGTATTTT.

V gene TRBV27 combines with J gene TRBJ1-5; D is unresolved. This CDR3 is built from 14 residues. With 3 bases removed from V and 6 bases from J, the gap between germline ends came to 12 bases. Germline loops: CDR1 MNHEY, CDR2 SMNVEV (reference sequence). The CDR3 loop reads CASSFRWSRQPQHF. CDR3 nucleotides: TGTGCCAGCAGTTTTAGATGGAGCCGTCAGCCCCAGCATTTT.

The chain is built from TRBV10-3 and TRBJ1-2, with D perhaps TRBD1 (5 bases). Germline lookup yields CDR1 ENHRY and CDR2 SYGVKD. V gave up 4 bases and J gave up 6 bases, with 15 bases separating them. The CDR3 totals 14 residues. The DNA of the CDR3 is TGTGCCATCAGTGTCGAAGGGGCTTCTAATGGCTACACCTTC. Residues: CAISVEGASNGYTF.

The CDR3 reads CASSRQGPITEAFF. The CDR3 DNA reads TGTGCCAGCAGTCGACAGGGACCGATCACTGAAGCTTTCTTT. The chain links TRBV6-5 to TRBJ1-1; 7 nucleotides agree with TRBD1. Germline loops: CDR1 MNHEY, CDR2 SVGAGI. The V and J ends lost 5 bases and 4 bases, in that order; junction bases with no gene match: 7. The CDR3 is 14 amino acids.

The chain recombines TRBV30 with TRBJ1-2, with TRBD1 as a possible D gene (6 bases). CDR1 and CDR2 from the germline V gene are GTSNPN and SVGIG (reference sequence). Trimming cost V 0 bases and J 1 base, with 9 bases left between them. This CDR3 comprises 14 residues. CDR3 in amino acids: CAWSVGQVNYGYTF. The CDR3, as DNA: TGTGCCTGGAGTGTGGGACAAGTTAACTATGGCTACACCTTC.

DNA of the CDR3: TGTGCCACCAGTGACTTCCGACTTGAGCAGTTCTTC. Translation gives CATSDFRLEQFF. This chain joins TRBV24-1 and TRBJ2-1; D is undetermined. The CDR3 spans 12 residues. Germline assignment: CDR1 KGHDR and CDR2 SFDVKD. The V gene lost 4 bases and the J gene lost 9 bases, with 9 bases spanning the gap.

This chain connects TRBV5-5 to TRBJ2-1, with D hard to call. The CDR3 has 15 amino acids. Looked up from germline, CDR1 is SGHKS and CDR2 is YYEKEE (reference sequence). V was trimmed by 2 bases and J by 0 bases, leaving 9 bases between them. This CDR3 reads CASSLEISSYNEQFF. The CDR3 bases are TGTGCCAGCAGCTTAGAAATTAGCTCCTACAATGAGCAGTTCTTC.

This chain connects TRBV19 to TRBJ2-1; D unresolved. The V end lost 7 bases, the J end lost 0 bases, and 13 bases lay between the germline ends. The CDR3 runs to 15 residues. The germline CDR1 and CDR2 sequences are LNHDA and SQIVND (reference sequence). CDR3 in amino acids: CASNFVHNSYNEQFF. For the CDR3, the DNA is TGTGCCAGTAATTTCGTCCACAACTCCTACAATGAGCAGTTCTTC.

The chain links TRBV7-2 to TRBJ1-1; perhaps TRBD1 as D (5 bases). The ends were cut back, 6 bases at V and 0 bases at J, with 14 bases in the middle. There are 15 residues in the CDR3. Germline V gene lookup returns CDR1 SGHTA and CDR2 FQGNSA. CDR3 DNA: TGTGCCAGCAGGCTTACGGCAGGGTTGAACACTGAAGCTTTCTTT. This encodes CASRLTAGLNTEAFF.

V gene TRBV7-2 combines with J gene TRBJ2-3; no firm D call. CDR1 is SGHTA, CDR2 FQGNSA, per germline. V was clipped by 2 bases and J by 2 bases, with 14 bases between them. This CDR3 has 16 residues. The CDR3 is CASSLSGLGYTDTQYF. CDR3 DNA sequence: TGTGCCAGCAGCTTATCCGGGTTAGGTTACACAGATACGCAGTATTTT.

J is TRBJ1-6 and V is TRBV30; 8 bases line up with TRBD1. V was clipped by 4 bases and J by 8 bases; unmatched bases: 7. This CDR3 is 14 amino acids long. The germline gives CDR1 GTSNPN, CDR2 SVGIG (reference sequence). CDR3 coding DNA: TGTGCCTGGACCCGCGACAGGGGATATTCACCCCTCCACTTT. Its translation: CAWTRDRGYSPLHF.

This clone was seen a single time. CDR3 nucleotide sequence: TGCGCCAGCAGCCTCGACTATGGCTACACCTTC. Translated, it gives CASSLDYGYTF. The chain carries TRBV4-1 and TRBJ1-2, with D unclear. The ends were cut back, 4 bases at V and 3 bases at J, with 3 bases in the middle. Germline V gives CDR1 MGHRA, CDR2 YSYEKL. CDR3 length: 11 amino acids.